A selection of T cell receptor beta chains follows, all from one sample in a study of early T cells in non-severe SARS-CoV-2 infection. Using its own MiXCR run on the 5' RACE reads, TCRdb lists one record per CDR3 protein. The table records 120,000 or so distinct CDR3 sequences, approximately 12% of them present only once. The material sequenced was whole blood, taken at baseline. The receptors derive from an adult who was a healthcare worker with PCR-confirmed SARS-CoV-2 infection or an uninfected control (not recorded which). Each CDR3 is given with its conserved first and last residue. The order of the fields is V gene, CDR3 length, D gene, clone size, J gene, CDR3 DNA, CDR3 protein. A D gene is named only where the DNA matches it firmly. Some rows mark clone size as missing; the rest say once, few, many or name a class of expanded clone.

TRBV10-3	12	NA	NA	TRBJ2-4	TGTGCCATCAGTGAAGAAAAAAACATTCAGTACTTC	CAISEEKNIQYF
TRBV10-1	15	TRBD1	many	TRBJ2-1	TGCGCCAGCAGTGTGGACAGGGGCTCCTACAATGAGCAGTTCTTC	CASSVDRGSYNEQFF
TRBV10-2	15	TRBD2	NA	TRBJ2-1	TGCGCCAGCAGTCCTCTAGCGGGGGGGCTCTATGAGCAGTTCTTC	CASSPLAGGLYEQFF
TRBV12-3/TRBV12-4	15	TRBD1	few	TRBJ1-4	TGTGCCAGCAGTTCCTACAGGGGAACTAATGAAAAACTGTTTTTT	CASSSYRGTNEKLFF
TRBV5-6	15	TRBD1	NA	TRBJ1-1	TGTGCCAGCAGCATACCTACAGGGGTCAACACTGAAGCTTTCTTT	CASSIPTGVNTEAFF
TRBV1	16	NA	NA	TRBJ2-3	TGCACCAGCAGCCAAGATTTTGAGCCCCATCCAGATACGCAGTATTTT	CTSSQDFEPHPDTQYF
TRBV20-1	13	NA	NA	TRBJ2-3	TGCAGTGCTAGAGATCCCCTAGTAGATACGCAGTATTTT	CSARDPLVDTQYF
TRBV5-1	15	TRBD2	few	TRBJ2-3	TGCGCCAGCAGCTCCGGACTAGCGGGAGCGGTTACGCAGTATTTT	CASSSGLAGAVTQYF
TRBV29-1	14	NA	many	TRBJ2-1	TGCAGCGTCCTCTTGGGGAGCAGAACCAATGAGCAGTTCTTC	CSVLLGSRTNEQFF
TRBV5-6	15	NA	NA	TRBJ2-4	TGTGCCAGCAGCTCGCTAGGGGTTGGACAAAACATTCAGTACTTC	CASSSLGVGQNIQYF
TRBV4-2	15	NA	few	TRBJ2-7	TGTGCCAGCAGCCAAGACAGGCGCGGATCCTACGAGCAGTACTTC	CASSQDRRGSYEQYF
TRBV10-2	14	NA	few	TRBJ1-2	TGCGCCAGCAGTGAGTCGGCAGAGGGCTATGGCTACACCTTC	CASSESAEGYGYTF
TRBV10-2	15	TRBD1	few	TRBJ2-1	TGCGCCAGCGCTAGGGACAGGACGCCCTACAATGAGCAGTTCTTC	CASARDRTPYNEQFF
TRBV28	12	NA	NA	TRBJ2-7	TGTGCCAGCAGCTCTATTGGATACGAGCAGTACTTC	CASSSIGYEQYF
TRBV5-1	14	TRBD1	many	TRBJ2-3	TGCGCCAGCAGCTCGACAGGGGGCACAGATACGCAGTATTTT	CASSSTGGTDTQYF
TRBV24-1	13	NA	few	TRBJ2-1	TGTGCCACCAGTATGACAGCCTACAATGAGCAGTTCTTC	CATSMTAYNEQFF